The rows below give T cell receptor beta chains drawn from one sample of a study of tumor and adjacent non-tumor tissue in lung cancer. From the multiplex PCR reads, TCRdb called clonotypes with MiXCR, one entry per CDR3 protein. Of around 200,000 distinct CDR3 sequences in the sample, 71% are singletons; the top ten hold about 25%. The source material was lung tumor tissue. Every receptor here comes from a man aged 55-75 years with non-small cell lung cancer. Both conserved end residues are part of each CDR3.

v_call	j_call	cdr3_aa
TRBV5-6	TRBJ2-7	CASSLRGTEGYEQYF
TRBV10-3	TRBJ1-5	CAIGTGNNQPQHF
TRBV11-2	TRBJ2-3	CVSSSLAGADTQYF
TRBV20-1	TRBJ1-2	CSALNYGYTF
TRBV7-9	TRBJ1-1	CASSTQSRATEAFF
TRBV11-2	TRBJ2-7	CASSLRAQLSYEQYF
TRBV20-1	TRBJ1-6	CSARARQGNNSPLHF
TRBV11-2	TRBJ2-3	CASRLQRGTTDTQYF
TRBV6-6	TRBJ2-1	CASSGTGVGEQFF
TRBV29-1	TRBJ2-3	CSVGTGLNTQYF
TRBV6-5	TRBJ1-2	CASSYSNAGAGSYVYTF
TRBV20-1	TRBJ1-6	CSASVGTGHRNSPLHF
TRBV20-1	TRBJ2-2	CSARPLLLSTGELFF
TRBV5-1	TRBJ2-7	CASSSRQGSYEQYF